Below, 15 T cell receptor beta chains from the same sample are listed, as sequenced in a study of CD4 T cells in relation to SARS-CoV-2 and coronaviruses. The method was immunoSEQ multiplex PCR; TCRdb's version includes in-frame clones alone and lacks a portion of them. The sample includes 25,000 to 30,000 clones, roughly 66% seen only once; the top ten take about 22%. Unexposed donor CD4+ T cells date from about 2011-2019, before the COVID-19 pandemic. Isolation of CD4+ T cells took place after around 11 days in culture. Their target antigens are unknown. The sample was CD4+ T cells from PBMCs, cultured in vitro. The receptors derive from a human donor in good health.

The chain couples TRBV7-2 to TRBJ2-5, with 7 nucleotides matching TRBD2. The germline V gene has CDR1 SGHTA and CDR2 FQGNSA. The V and J ends lost 2 bases and 3 bases, in that order; junction bases with no gene match: 6. The CDR3 runs 15 residues. The CDR3 reads CASSLTGLVEETQYF. DNA of the CDR3: TGTGCCAGCAGCTTAACAGGACTAGTTGAAGAGACCCAGTACTTC.

This clone was counted a few times. The chain combines TRBV3-1 (or the pseudogene TRBV3-2) with TRBJ1-2; tentative D call: TRBD1 (5 bases). Per germline, CDR1 LGHDT and CDR2 YNNKEL (reference sequence). V was trimmed by 0 bases and J by 5 bases, leaving 7 bases between them. The CDR3 is made up of 13 amino acids. CDR3 amino acids: CASSQETAYGYTF. CDR3 nucleotide sequence: TGTGCCAGCAGCCAAGAGACAGCTTATGGCTACACCTTC.

CDR3 in amino acids: CASSQTSGAINEQFF. The CDR3 coding sequence is TGTGCCAGCAGCCAGACTAGCGGGGCGATCAATGAGCAGTTCTTC. The chain is built from TRBV6-5 and TRBJ2-1, with 11 positions matching TRBD2. Germline loops: CDR1 MNHEY, CDR2 SVGAGI. The CDR3 covers 15 residues. V gave up 6 bases and J gave up 6 bases; unmatched junction bases: 7.

This chain uses TRBV3-1 (or the pseudogene TRBV3-2) with TRBJ1-2; possibly TRBD1 for D (6 bases). V gave up 0 bases and J gave up 8 bases, with 10 bases separating them. Germline CDR1 is LGHDT and CDR2 is YNNKEL (reference sequence). The CDR3 loop spans 13 amino acids. CDR3 sequence: CASSQEVGGGYTF. The CDR3 DNA reads as TGTGCCAGCAGCCAAGAGGTCGGGGGCGGCTACACCTTC.

As for this clone: The junction departs from germline at one end; a sequencing error may be responsible. The chain employs TRBV11-3 and TRBJ1-1; D gene uncertain. Germline CDR1 is SGHNT and CDR2 is YENEEA. The CDR3 length is 12 residues. CDR3: CASSLDRGEAFF. CDR3 in DNA: TGTGCCAGCAGCCTAGATCGGGGAGAAGCTTTCTTT.

A few counts support this clone. This sequence joins TRBV6-2 or TRBV6-3 and TRBJ1-1; D gene uncertain. The V and J ends lost 4 bases and 3 bases respectively, with 18 bases between them. There are 16 residues in the CDR3. CDR1 and CDR2 (germline): MNHEY, SVGEGT. CDR3 in DNA: TGTGCCAGCAGTTCCCACTCGCCTGCGGCGGACACTGAAGCTTTCTTT. Translating it yields CASSSHSPAADTEAFF.

The gene calls are TRBV7-6 and TRBJ2-7; the D call may be TRBD1 or TRBD2 (6 bases each). V lost 0 bases and J lost 1, with 13 bases in between. The CDR3 spans 16 residues. Germline loops: CDR1 SGHVS, CDR2 FNYEAQ. The CDR3 spells CASSLALGGQSYEQYF. The DNA for the CDR3 is TGTGCCAGCAGCTTAGCGCTAGGGGGGCAGTCCTACGAGCAGTACTTC.

In this sample, this clone is medium-sized (0.01 to 0.1%). This chain joins TRBV18 and TRBJ2-1, with D hard to call. CDR1 is KGHSH, CDR2 LQKENI, per germline. CDR3 length equals 13 residues. V dropped 2 bases and J dropped 9 bases, with 11 bases sitting between them. CDR3 in DNA: TGTGCCAGCTCACCAGCAGCAATGGGTGAGCAGTTCTTC. This codes for CASSPAAMGEQFF.

V usage is TRBV18 and J usage is TRBJ2-5, with D unclear. V shed 2 bases and J shed 3 bases, with 7 bases lying between them. The CDR3 has 13 amino acids. Germline V lookup: CDR1 KGHSH, CDR2 LQKENI. In DNA form, the CDR3 reads TGTGCCAGCTCACCATGGGCGGAAGAGACCCAGTACTTC. Translated, it gives CASSPWAEETQYF. The full variable domain, with the rest looked up from reference TRBV18 and TRBJ2-5, is NAGVMQNPRHLVRRRGQEARLRCSPMKGHSHVYWYRQLPEEGLKFMVYLQKENIIDESGMPKERFSAEFPKEGPSILRIQQVVRGDSAAYFCASSPWAEETQYFGPGTRLLVL.

The chain carries TRBV7-2 and TRBJ2-3, with 10 bases lining up with TRBD2. Germline CDR1 reads SGHTA; CDR2 reads FQGNSA. After removal of 1 base from V and 1 base from J, the junction contained 2 bases not matched to a gene. The CDR3 has 16 residues. CDR3 in amino acids: CASSLVGLAGTDTQYF. The CDR3 DNA reads TGTGCCAGCAGCTTAGTAGGACTAGCGGGCACAGATACGCAGTATTTT.

The rearrangement uses TRBV6-5 and TRBJ1-2; D may be TRBD1 (5 bases). V gave up 5 bases and J gave up 6 bases, with 13 bases separating them. CDR3 length: 13 residues. Germline V gene data show CDR1 as MNHEY and CDR2 as SVGAGI. The CDR3 spells CASSHTGLHGYTF. The CDR3 DNA follows: TGTGCCAGCAGTCATACAGGACTCCATGGCTACACCTTC.

This clone showed up just a few times. This rearrangement joins TRBV24-1 to TRBJ2-5, with D hard to call. V shed 3 bases and J shed 4 bases, with 2 bases lying between them. The CDR3 covers 11 residues. The germline V gene encodes CDR1 KGHDR and CDR2 SFDVKD. The CDR3 loop reads CATSDGETQYF. The CDR3 DNA reads as TGTGCCACCAGTGATGGAGAGACCCAGTACTTC.

The V call is TRBV6-2 or TRBV6-3, the J call TRBJ2-7; the match to TRBD2 covers 13 bases. With V trimmed by 6 bases and J by 0 bases, 5 bases remained unmatched. This CDR3 has 16 residues. CDR1 MNHEY and CDR2 SVGEGT come from the germline V gene. The CDR3 DNA sequence: TGTGCCAGCAGCGTGGGACTAGCGGGGTCCTCCTACGAGCAGTACTTC. This gives the protein CASSVGLAGSSYEQYF.

This sequence joins TRBV7-2 and TRBJ1-6, with D tentatively TRBD1 (6 bases). V was shortened by 0 bases and J by 8 bases, with 14 bases between the two germline ends. In germline, CDR1 is SGHTA, CDR2 FQGNSA. The CDR3 extends over 16 amino acids. In DNA form, the CDR3 reads TGTGCCAGCAGCTTAGCGGCACAGGGATCCTATTCACCCCTCCACTTT. Translation: CASSLAAQGSYSPLHF.

The chain recombines TRBV7-6 with TRBJ2-5; D is perhaps TRBD2 (5 bases). CDR3 size: 12 residues. CDR1 and CDR2 from the germline V gene are SGHVS and FNYEAQ. The V end lost 5 bases, the J end lost 5 bases, and 9 bases lay between the germline ends. CDR3 DNA sequence: TGTGCCAGCAGCAGCGGAACCGAGACCCAGTACTTC. Translated, it gives CASSSGTETQYF.